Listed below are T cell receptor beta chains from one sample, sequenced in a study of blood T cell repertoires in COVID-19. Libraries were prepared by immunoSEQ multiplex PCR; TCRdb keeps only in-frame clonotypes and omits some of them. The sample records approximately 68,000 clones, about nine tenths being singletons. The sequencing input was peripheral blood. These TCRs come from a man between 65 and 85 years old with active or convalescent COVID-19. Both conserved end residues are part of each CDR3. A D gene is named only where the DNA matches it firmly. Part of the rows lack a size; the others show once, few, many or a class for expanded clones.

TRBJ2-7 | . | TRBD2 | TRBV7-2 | CASSSTSGRAYEQYF | TGTGCCAGCAGCTCCACTAGCGGGAGGGCCTACGAGCAGTACTTC
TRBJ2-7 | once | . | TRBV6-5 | CASSPGLGPYEQYF | TGTGCCAGCAGCCCGGGACTGGGACCTTACGAGCAGTACTTC
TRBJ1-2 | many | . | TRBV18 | CASSRTVNYGYTF | TGTGCCAGCTCACGGACAGTGAACTATGGCTACACCTTC
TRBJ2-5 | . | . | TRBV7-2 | CASSSILNRQVYQETQYF | TGTGCCAGCAGCTCAATCCTGAACCGACAGGTATACCAAGAGACCCAGTACTTC
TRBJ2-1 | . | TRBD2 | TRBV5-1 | CASSPGGGSPSGEQFF | TGCGCCAGCAGCCCCGGAGGCGGGAGCCCTTCCGGTGAGCAGTTCTTC
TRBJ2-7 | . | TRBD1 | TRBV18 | CASSQPGQGNEQYF | TGTGCCAGCTCACAACCGGGACAGGGGAACGAGCAGTACTTC
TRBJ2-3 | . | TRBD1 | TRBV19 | CASSIQGADTQYF | TGTGCCAGTAGTATTCAGGGGGCAGATACGCAGTATTTT
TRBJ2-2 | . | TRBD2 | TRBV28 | CATKRGTGELFF | TGTGCCACTAAGCGGGGGACCGGGGAGCTGTTTTTT
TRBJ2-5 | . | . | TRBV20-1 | CSYTRLETQYF | TGCAGCTATACCCGGTTAGAGACCCAGTACTTC
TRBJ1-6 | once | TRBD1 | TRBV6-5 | CASSPRTGLNSPLHF | TGTGCCAGCAGTCCCAGGACAGGACTCAATTCACCCCTCCACTTT
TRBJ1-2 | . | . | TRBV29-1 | CSVEGAGGYGYTF | TGCAGCGTTGAAGGGGCGGGTGGCTATGGCTACACCTTC
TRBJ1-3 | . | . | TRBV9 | CASSVAPSSNSGNTIYF | TGTGCCAGCAGCGTAGCCCCCAGTTCAAACTCTGGAAACACCATATATTTT
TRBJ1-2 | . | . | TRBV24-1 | CATSAAGGRGYTF | TGTGCCACCAGTGCTGCGGGGGGCCGTGGCTACACCTTC
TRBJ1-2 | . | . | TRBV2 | CASSEGRGPVGSGYTF | TGTGCCAGCAGTGAGGGGCGGGGACCGGTGGGCTCTGGCTACACCTTC
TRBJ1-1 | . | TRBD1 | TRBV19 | CASSIVEGASEAFF | TGTGCCAGTAGTATAGTTGAGGGGGCGAGTGAAGCTTTCTTT
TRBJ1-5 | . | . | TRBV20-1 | CSASAPGGNQPQHF | TGCAGTGCCAGTGCGCCCGGGGGCAATCAGCCCCAGCATTTT
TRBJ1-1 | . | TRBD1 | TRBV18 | CASSITGQELNTEAFF | TGTGCCAGCTCAATAACCGGACAGGAACTGAACACTGAAGCTTTCTTT
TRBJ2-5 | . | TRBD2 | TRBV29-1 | CSAGTSGETQYF | TGCAGCGCTGGGACTAGCGGTGAGACCCAGTACTTC
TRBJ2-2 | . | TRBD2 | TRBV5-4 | CASSAPGLAGTGELFF | TGTGCCAGCAGCGCGCCGGGACTAGCTGGTACCGGGGAGCTGTTTTTT
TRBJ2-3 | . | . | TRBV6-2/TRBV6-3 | CASSPYKLADTDTQYF | TGTGCCAGCAGCCCTTATAAACTAGCCGACACAGATACGCAGTATTTT
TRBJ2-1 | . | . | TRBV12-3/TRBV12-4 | CASSYTTYNEQFF | TGTGCCAGCAGCTATACTACCTACAATGAGCAGTTCTTC
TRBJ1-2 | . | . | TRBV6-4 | CASSAGVYGYTF | TGTGCCAGCTCGGCAGGGGTCTATGGCTACACCTTC
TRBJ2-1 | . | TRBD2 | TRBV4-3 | CASSQEGLAPNEQFF | TGCGCCAGCAGCCAAGAGGGACTAGCTCCCAATGAGCAGTTCTTC
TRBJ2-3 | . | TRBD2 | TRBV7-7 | CASSSGLAGGGDTQYF | TGTGCTAGCAGCTCAGGACTAGCGGGAGGCGGAGATACGCAGTATTTT
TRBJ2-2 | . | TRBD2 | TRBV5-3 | CARNADPQREGPVEELFF | TGTGCCAGAAACGCGGACCCTCAGCGGGAGGGCCCGGTGGAGGAGCTGTTTTTT
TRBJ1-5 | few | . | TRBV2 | CASREGFQPQHF | TGTGCCAGCAGAGAGGGATTCCAGCCCCAGCATTTT
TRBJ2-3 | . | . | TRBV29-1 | CSVAPRPTDTQYF | TGCAGCGTTGCTCCGCGCCCCACAGATACGCAGTATTTT
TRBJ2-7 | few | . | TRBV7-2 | CASSLGVGVYEQYF | TGTGCCAGCAGCTTAGGGGTCGGAGTCTACGAGCAGTACTTC
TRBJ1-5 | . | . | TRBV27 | CASSGGTGPSQPQHF | TGTGCCAGCAGTGGGGGCACAGGGCCGAGTCAGCCCCAGCATTTT
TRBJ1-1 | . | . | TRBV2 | CAGRRESTEAFF | TGTGCCGGGCGTCGGGAAAGCACTGAAGCTTTCTTT
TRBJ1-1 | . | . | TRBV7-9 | CASSAMGGGDTEAFF | TGTGCCAGCAGCGCCATGGGAGGAGGGGACACTGAAGCTTTCTTT
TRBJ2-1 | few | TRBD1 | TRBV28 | CAGQRQGAKNEQFF | TGTGCCGGACAAAGACAGGGGGCGAAAAATGAGCAGTTCTTC
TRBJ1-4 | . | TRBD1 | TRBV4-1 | CASRTDRSREKLFF | TGCGCCAGCAGAACGGACAGGTCTCGAGAAAAACTGTTTTTT
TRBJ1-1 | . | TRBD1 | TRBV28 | CASSLGTGAHMNTEAFF | TGTGCCAGCAGCCTAGGCACAGGGGCCCACATGAACACTGAAGCTTTCTTT
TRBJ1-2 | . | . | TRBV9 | CASSPGQLQDYGYTF | TGTGCCAGCAGCCCCGGACAGCTTCAGGACTATGGCTACACCTTC
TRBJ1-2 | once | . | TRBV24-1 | CATSDFRVGYTF | TGTGCCACCAGTGATTTCAGGGTAGGCTACACCTTC
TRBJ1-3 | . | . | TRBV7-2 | CASSPTGEHTIYF | TGTGCCAGCAGCCCAACAGGAGAGCACACCATATATTTT
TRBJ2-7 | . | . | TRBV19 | CASSPTISKRSYEQYF | TGTGCCAGTAGCCCCACGATTAGCAAGCGGTCCTACGAGCAGTACTTC
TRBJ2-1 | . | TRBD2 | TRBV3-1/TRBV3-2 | CASSQDSRLLAGARNEQFF | TGTGCCAGCAGCCAAGATTCTCGCCTCCTAGCGGGAGCACGCAATGAGCAGTTCTTC
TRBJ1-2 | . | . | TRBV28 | CASTPAGTVHGYTF | TGTGCCAGCACCCCAGCGGGGACGGTACATGGCTACACCTTC
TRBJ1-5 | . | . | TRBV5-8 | CASSLIQAVSNQPQHF | TGTGCCAGCAGCTTGATACAGGCGGTTAGCAATCAGCCCCAGCATTTT
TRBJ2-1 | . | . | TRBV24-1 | CATSDNPPRFEQFF | TGTGCCACCAGTGATAACCCTCCTAGATTTGAGCAGTTCTTC
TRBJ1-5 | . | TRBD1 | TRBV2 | CASSLTGNQPQHF | TGTGCCAGCAGCCTGACAGGGAACCAGCCCCAGCATTTT
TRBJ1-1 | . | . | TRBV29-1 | CSVAPLEAAEAFF | TGCAGCGTTGCCCCCCTTGAAGCCGCTGAAGCTTTCTTT
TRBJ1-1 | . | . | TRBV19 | CASSTSGGFGTEAFF | TGTGCCAGTAGCACAAGCGGGGGGTTTGGCACTGAAGCTTTCTTT